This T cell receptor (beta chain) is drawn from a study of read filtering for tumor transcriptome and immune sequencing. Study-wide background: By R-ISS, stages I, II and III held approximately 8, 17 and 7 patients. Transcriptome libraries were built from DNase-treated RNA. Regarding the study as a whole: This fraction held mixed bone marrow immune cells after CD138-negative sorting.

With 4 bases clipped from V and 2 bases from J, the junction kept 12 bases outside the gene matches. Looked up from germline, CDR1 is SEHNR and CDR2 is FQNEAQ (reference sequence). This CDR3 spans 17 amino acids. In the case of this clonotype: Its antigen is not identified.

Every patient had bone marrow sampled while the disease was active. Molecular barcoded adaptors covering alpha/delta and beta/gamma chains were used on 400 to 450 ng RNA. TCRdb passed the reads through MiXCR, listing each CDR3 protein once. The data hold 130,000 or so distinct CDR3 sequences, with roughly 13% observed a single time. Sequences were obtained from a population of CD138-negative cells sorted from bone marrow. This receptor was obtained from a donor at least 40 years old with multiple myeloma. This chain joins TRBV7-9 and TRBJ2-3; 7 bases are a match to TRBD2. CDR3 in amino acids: CASSWGTTRMYTDTQYF. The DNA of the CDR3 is TGTGCCAGCAGCTGGGGGACTACCCGGATGTACACAGATACGCAGTATTTT.